This T cell receptor (beta chain) was recorded in a study of blood T cell repertoires in COVID-19. The wider study: Samples representing acute and convalescent COVID-19 were sourced from the United States, Italy and Spain. Nucleic acid was either cDNA or gDNA, and it came from T cells, B-cell-depleted T cells, or PBMCs.

A single count supports this clone. Authors' processing steps: Estimation of nucleated cell counts was performed using reference gene primer amplification. Only in-frame clones appear in the TCRdb table, and some are missing; sequencing was by immunoSEQ multiplex PCR. From that table come the V and J calls and clone size; the DNA was used to work out D and trimming. The table has 70,000 or so clones, 60% to 85% seen once; the top ten hold 15% to 20%. This CDR3 is 16 amino acids long. Trimming removed 1 base from V and 1 base from J, with 11 bases in between. Germline V gene lookup returns CDR1 MNHNS and CDR2 SASEGT.

The genes are TRBV6-1 and TRBJ1-5; possible D gene TRBD1, 5 bases. The clonotype was recovered from a man aged 55 to 70 with acute or convalescent COVID-19. Material: peripheral blood. For the CDR3, the DNA is TGTGCCAGCAGTGAAGGGAGGGGAGCGAGCAATCAGCCCCAGCATTTT. Amino acids: CASSEGRGASNQPQHF.